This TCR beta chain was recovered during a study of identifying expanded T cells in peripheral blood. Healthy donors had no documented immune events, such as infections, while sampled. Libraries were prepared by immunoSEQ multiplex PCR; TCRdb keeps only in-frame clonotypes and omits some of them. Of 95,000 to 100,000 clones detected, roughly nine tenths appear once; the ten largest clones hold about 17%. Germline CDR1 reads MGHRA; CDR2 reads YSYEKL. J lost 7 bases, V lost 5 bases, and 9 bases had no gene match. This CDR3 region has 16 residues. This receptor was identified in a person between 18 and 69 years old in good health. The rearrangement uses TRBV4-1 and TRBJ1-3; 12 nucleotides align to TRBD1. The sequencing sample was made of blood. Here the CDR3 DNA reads TGCGCCAGCAGCAAACCGGGACAGGGGGCCGGGAACACCATATATTTT. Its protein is CASSKPGQGAGNTIYF.